These 26 T cell receptor beta chains were sequenced from one sample in a study of blood T cells in healthy people across ages. Alongside a J-beta primer mix, a sample-barcoded 5' primer served in a second PCR lasting about 6 to 11 cycles. TCRdb reanalysed the 5' RACE reads using MiXCR and keeps one entry per CDR3 protein. The sample holds over 950,000 distinct CDR3 sequences, roughly 51% seen once. Material: blood. The receptors were gathered from a woman aged 55-69 years in good health.

The chain combines TRBV1 with TRBJ2-3; whether TRBD2, the table's D call, matches the DNA was not checked. TRBV1 is termed a pseudogene. The CDR3 extends over 16 amino acids. This chain's CDR3 is CTSSPEEGGIGDTQYF. CDR3 DNA: TGCACCAGCAGCCCAGAGGAGGGCGGGATCGGAGATACGCAGTATTTT.

The chain carries TRBV21-1 and TRBJ2-4; TRBD2, the table's D call, lacks a check against the DNA. The J call may be incorrect, as the DNA end agrees better with TRBJ2-5. TRBV21-1 represents a pseudogene. The length of the CDR3 is 17 residues. For the CDR3, the DNA is TGTGCCAGCAGCCAGAAGGAGCTAGCGGGGCGGCAAGAGACCCAGTACTTC. Protein product: CASSQKELAGRQETQYF.

For this clonotype: The junction and the germline gene differ at one end; a read error may be behind it. The chain recombines TRBV4-2 with TRBJ2-5; D is perhaps TRBD1 (5 bases). CDR3 length: 13 residues. Germline CDR1 is LGHNA and CDR2 is YNFKEQ. DNA for the CDR3: TGTGCCGGCAGCCAGCAGGGTCTGGAGACCCAGTACTTC. This gives the protein CAGSQQGLETQYF.

This clonotype was observed a single time. The chain carries TRBV25-1 and TRBJ2-5; 9 bases line up with TRBD1. The J call may be incorrect, as the DNA end agrees better with TRBJ2-7. Germline V CDR1 and CDR2: MGHDK, SYGVNS. The CDR3 consists of 14 residues. The CDR3 DNA is TGTGCCAGCAGTGAAGTGGACAGGGGCTACGAGCAGTACTTC. It specifies CASSEVDRGYEQYF.

The V and J genes are TRBV6-5 and TRBJ2-5; 9 nucleotides line up with TRBD2. There are 16 residues in the CDR3. Germline V CDR1 and CDR2: MNHEY, SVGAGI. V lost 6 bases, J lost 7 bases, and 15 bases stayed unmatched. For the CDR3, the DNA is TGTGCCAGCAGACCCGTTATAGGCGGGAGGGCCGCGACCCAGTACTTC. This encodes CASRPVIGGRAATQYF.

This clonotype appeared a few times. The V gene is TRBV28, the J gene TRBJ2-5, with no clear D. The V gene's germline CDR1 is MDHEN and CDR2 SYDVKM. V gave up 1 base and J gave up 2 bases, with 11 bases separating them. CDR3 length: 15 residues. The CDR3 DNA reads TGTGCCAGCAGTTTATCATCAGGAATTCAAGAGACCCAGTACTTC. Translated, it gives CASSLSSGIQETQYF.

V gene TRBV7-6 combines with J gene TRBJ2-3, with 13 positions matching TRBD2. This CDR3 is built from 18 residues. V was clipped by 0 bases and J by 4 bases; unmatched bases: 7. CDR1 SGHVS and CDR2 FNYEAQ come from the germline V gene. The CDR3 here is CASSLASWTSGSADTQYF. The CDR3 DNA reads TGTGCCAGCAGCTTAGCTTCGTGGACTAGCGGGAGTGCAGATACGCAGTATTTT.

The rearrangement uses TRBV4-1 and TRBJ2-4, with 9 bases aligning to TRBD1. The assigned J gene may be wrong: the sequence end matches TRBJ2-7 better. The CDR3 runs 15 residues. Germline loops: CDR1 MGHRA, CDR2 YSYEKL. The DNA for the CDR3 is TGCGCCAGCAGGCTAACCGGGACAGGGCGTTCCGAGCAGTACTTC. Protein product: CASRLTGTGRSEQYF.

This clonotype was counted only a few times. V usage is TRBV10-3 and J usage is TRBJ1-2; 8 bases agree with TRBD1. The J segment lost 3 bases and the V segment lost 7 bases, leaving 7 bases of the junction unmatched. Germline V gene sequence: CDR1 ENHRY, CDR2 SYGVKD. There are 14 residues in the CDR3. The CDR3 nucleotides read TGTGCCATCAAACTCGGACAGGGCGACTATGGCTACACCTTC. It codes for CAIKLGQGDYGYTF.

This clonotype has only a few counts. This chain uses TRBV24-1 with TRBJ2-1; TRBD2 matches at 9 bases. J gave up 4 bases and V 3 bases, and 3 bases lay outside the gene matches. Germline V CDR1 and CDR2: KGHDR, SFDVKD. The CDR3 sequence is 15 residues long. This CDR3 reads CATSDRSGGYNEQFF. CDR3 in DNA: TGTGCCACCAGTGATCGAAGCGGGGGGTACAATGAGCAGTTCTTC.

The rearrangement joins TRBV7-9 to TRBJ2-1, with a tentative D call TRBD2 (6 bases). Looked up from germline, CDR1 is SEHNR and CDR2 is FQNEAQ (reference sequence). V was pared by 5 bases and J by 8 bases, with 16 bases between. This CDR3 is built from 14 residues. The CDR3 protein is CASSIGTSADEQFF. As DNA, the CDR3 is TGTGCCAGCAGCATAGGGACTTCCGCAGATGAGCAGTTCTTC.

The gene calls are TRBV27 and TRBJ2-3, with TRBD2 identical over 8 bases. Germline-derived CDR1 and CDR2 are MNHEY and SMNVEV (reference sequence). V lost 1 base, J lost 5 bases, and 8 bases stayed unmatched. The CDR3 contains 16 residues. The CDR3 DNA is TGTGCCAGCAGTTTATATAGCGGGATGGCACTAGATACGCAGTATTTT. Translating gives CASSLYSGMALDTQYF.

This clonotype was seen a handful of times. V is TRBV6-1 and J is TRBJ2-5, with unresolved D. The better agreement between TRBJ2-4 and the DNA end casts doubt on the J call. Germline V gene sequence: CDR1 MNHNS, CDR2 SASEGT. The CDR3 contains 14 residues. The CDR3 sequence is CASSQLGAKNIQYF. The CDR3 nucleotides are TGTGCCAGCAGTCAACTGGGAGCCAAAAACATTCAGTACTTC.

This clonotype has just a few counts. The CDR3 DNA reads TGTGCCAGCAGTGAAGCGGGGGCGCGGTATTATGGCTACACCTTC. This codes for CASSEAGARYYGYTF. The chain has TRBV6-1 and TRBJ1-2; a weak D match, TRBD1 (6 bases). The CDR3 consists of 15 residues. The V end was cut by 0 bases, the J end by 5 bases, with 13 bases between. Germline values: CDR1 MNHNS, CDR2 SASEGT.

The chain carries TRBV25-1 and TRBJ1-1; D is unclear. V was cut by 6 bases and J by 1 base, with 15 bases left in between. Germline CDR1 MGHDK, CDR2 SYGVNS. This CDR3 region has 15 residues. CDR3 nucleotides: TGTGCCAGCAGAACCCGCGGAGGGTCGAACACTGAAGCTTTCTTT. It yields the protein CASRTRGGSNTEAFF.

The chain links TRBV27 to TRBJ2-3, with 7 nucleotides matching TRBD1. This CDR3 comprises 16 residues. Germline V lookup: CDR1 MNHEY, CDR2 SMNVEV (reference sequence). The V gene end was trimmed by 4 bases and the J gene end by 2 bases; junction bases not matched to a gene: 9. The CDR3 nucleotides read TGTGCCAGCAGTTCGAAATGGACAGGCCACACAGATACGCAGTATTTT. It is translated as CASSSKWTGHTDTQYF.

J is TRBJ1-1 and V is TRBV29-1, with 7 positions matching TRBD1. Per germline, CDR1 SQVTM and CDR2 ANQGSEA. Losses at the gene ends were 6 bases for V and 0 bases for J; bases not matched to a gene: 4. The CDR3 sequence is 13 residues long. The CDR3 region has the DNA TGCAGCGTCCGAGGGACAGTGAACACTGAAGCTTTCTTT. This sequence encodes CSVRGTVNTEAFF.

The chain recombines TRBV6-5 with TRBJ2-1; D remains ambiguous. The CDR3 spans 13 residues. Germline assignment: CDR1 MNHEY and CDR2 SVGAGI. V lost 6 bases, J lost 6 bases, and 12 bases lay in between. DNA for the CDR3: TGTGCCAGCAGCCGGACCCTCAGCAATGAGCAGTTCTTC. Its translation: CASSRTLSNEQFF.

This clonotype came up a few times. The rearrangement links TRBV12-3 or TRBV12-4 to TRBJ2-3, with TRBD1 identical over 9 bases. This CDR3 comprises 16 residues. V dropped 5 bases and J dropped 5; count of bases not matched to a gene: 11. The CDR3 is CASSPPGTGSKDTQYF. CDR3 coding DNA: TGTGCCAGCAGTCCCCCCGGGACAGGGTCTAAAGATACGCAGTATTTT.

This chain joins TRBV20-1 and TRBJ2-1; TRBD2 agrees at 8 bases. The J call may be in error: the DNA end matches TRBJ2-7 better. This CDR3 is 15 amino acids long. Germline CDR1 DFQATT, CDR2 SNEGSKA (reference sequence). In DNA form, the CDR3 reads TGCAGTGCCCGCCCCCTAGCGGGTCCCTACAATGAGCAGTACTTC. Translated, it gives CSARPLAGPYNEQYF.

The chain is built from TRBV7-9 and TRBJ1-4; D possibly corresponds to TRBD1 (5 bases). This CDR3 has 12 residues. CDR1 is SEHNR and CDR2 is FQNEAQ in the germline V gene (reference sequence). Deletions cut 8 bases from V and 5 bases from J, with 9 bases between. The CDR3 sequence is CASGGGNEKLFF. The DNA for the CDR3 is TGTGCCAGCGGGGGTGGCAATGAAAAACTGTTTTTT.

To note about this clonotype: This clone may be a read error of a much larger clone one base away. The chain couples TRBV28 to TRBJ2-4; 9 positions match TRBD2. The J call may not be correct, given that the DNA end is closer to TRBJ2-7. The CDR3 runs 15 residues. Germline values: CDR1 MDHEN, CDR2 SYDVKM. The CDR3 is CASSSSAGGIYEQYF. As DNA, the CDR3 is TGTGCCAGCAGTTCCTCAGCGGGAGGAATCTACGAGCAGTACTTC.

V is TRBV7-9 and J is TRBJ2-1, with D uncertain. From germline, CDR1 is SEHNR and CDR2 FQNEAQ (reference sequence). Trimming pared 3 bases from V and 3 bases from J, leaving 12 bases between. This CDR3 spans 15 amino acids. CDR3: CASSFPSKDYNEQFF. CDR3 DNA: TGTGCCAGCAGCTTTCCCTCGAAGGACTACAATGAGCAGTTCTTC.

V and J are TRBV7-2 and TRBJ2-7, with D possibly matching TRBD2 (6 bases). The CDR3 is 14 amino acids. The germline V gene has CDR1 SGHTA and CDR2 FQGNSA. The V gene lost 8 bases and the J gene lost 5 bases, with 19 bases spanning the gap. The CDR3 DNA sequence: TGTGCCAGCGGCACCCCGGACTACAACGACGAGCAGTACTTC. Its protein product is CASGTPDYNDEQYF.

The chain has TRBV14 and TRBJ2-5, with 7 bases fitting TRBD2. The CDR3 is made up of 12 amino acids. The V gene end was trimmed by 4 bases and the J gene end by 11 bases; junction bases not matched to a gene: 7. The germline CDR1 and CDR2 sequences are SGHDN and FVKESK. The CDR3 region is CASSPPRGEQYF. In nucleotides, the CDR3 is TGTGCCAGCAGCCCCCCTCGGGGGGAGCAGTACTTC.

The V call is TRBV28, the J call TRBJ2-5, with a weak D call TRBD2 (5 bases). The germline CDR1 and CDR2 sequences are MDHEN and SYDVKM. V lost 5 bases and J lost 0, with 16 bases in between. The CDR3 consists of 16 residues. CDR3 sequence reads: CASSRLAIHNQETQYF. The DNA of the CDR3 is TGTGCCAGCAGTCGTCTAGCTATCCACAACCAAGAGACCCAGTACTTC. The variable domain in full, with the rest retrieved from reference TRBV28 and TRBJ2-5, is DVKVTQSSRYLVKRTGEKVFLECVQDMDHENMFWYRQDPGLGLRLIYFSYDVKMKEKGDIPEGYSVSREKKERFSLILESASTNQTSMYLCASSRLAIHNQETQYFGPGTRLLVL.